Below, 32 T cell receptor beta chains from the same sample are listed, as sequenced in a study of blood T cell repertoires in COVID-19 (dated by TCRdb to 2019 to 2021). The library came from the immunoSEQ multiplex PCR assay. TCRdb limited this immuneACCESS table to in-frame rearrangements with V and J called. A share of clones is missing; checked studies link under half to unresolved V genes, and the rest is unexplained. The table for this sample lists a few hundred thousand clones; more than 75% of them were counted only once. About a tenth of the sample belongs to the ten largest clones. Sequencing was performed on PBMCs or T cells enriched from blood (not recorded which). The receptors come from a woman aged 45-60 years who had recovered from COVID-19.

The V gene is TRBV2, the J gene TRBJ1-2; TRBD1 matches at 7 bases. The germline V gene has CDR1 SNHLY and CDR2 FYNNEI. With V trimmed by 1 base and J by 7 bases, 12 bases remained unmatched. The length of the CDR3 is 16 residues. The CDR3, as DNA: TGTGCCAGCAGTGAAGGGTTGGGACAGTTCTTGGGTGGCTACACCTTC. Its translation is CASSEGLGQFLGGYTF.

The rearrangement joins TRBV6-2 or TRBV6-3 to TRBJ1-2; D call uncertain. CDR3 length: 12 residues. V was pared by 5 bases and J by 1 base, with 5 bases between. Germline V gene lookup returns CDR1 MNHEY and CDR2 SVGEGT. CDR3 sequence reads: CASSTVNYGYTF. CDR3 in DNA: TGTGCCAGCAGTACAGTTAACTATGGCTACACCTTC.

This clone was counted once. This rearrangement joins TRBV4-3 to TRBJ1-1, with D hard to call. This CDR3 region has 15 residues. Germline V gene data show CDR1 as LGHNA and CDR2 as YSLEER. Trimming took off 0 bases at V and 4 bases at J, with 12 bases between the two ends. The DNA of the CDR3 is TGCGCCAGCAGCCAAGAACGAGGGTTCGGCACTGAAGCTTTCTTT. Protein product: CASSQERGFGTEAFF.

This clone was observed a handful of times. The rearrangement links TRBV18 to TRBJ1-1; 7 positions match TRBD1. The CDR3 covers 16 residues. V was clipped by 6 bases and J by 2 bases; unmatched bases: 12. The germline gives CDR1 KGHSH, CDR2 LQKENI. DNA for the CDR3: TGTGCCAGCTCTTCGGGACAGCCTATATTCAACACTGAAGCTTTCTTT. It yields the protein CASSSGQPIFNTEAFF.

The chain uses TRBV5-1 and TRBJ1-2; TRBD1 aligns across 7 bases. CDR1 is SGHRS, CDR2 YFSETQ, per germline. CDR3 length equals 14 residues. After removal of 5 bases from V and 5 bases from J, the junction contained 9 bases not matched to a gene. The CDR3 region has the DNA TGCGCCAGCAGGGTCTTCACGACAGGGTATGGCTACACCTTC. Translating it yields CASRVFTTGYGYTF. Full variable domain (missing parts from reference TRBV5-1 and TRBJ1-2): KAGVTQTPRYLIKTRGQQVTLSCSPISGHRSVSWYQQTPGQGLQFLFEYFSETQRNKGNFPGRFSGRQFSNSRSEMNVSTLELGDSALYLCASRVFTTGYGYTFGSGTRLTVV.

The chain couples TRBV18 to TRBJ1-2; 10 positions agree with TRBD1. Germline V CDR1 and CDR2: KGHSH, LQKENI. The CDR3 runs 14 residues. V gave up 3 bases and J gave up 5 bases; unmatched junction bases: 3. CDR3 nucleotide sequence: TGTGCCAGCTCACCGGGGACAGGGGATTATGGCTACACCTTC. Its translation is CASSPGTGDYGYTF.

This chain uses TRBV11-2 with TRBJ2-2, with unresolved D. The CDR3 is made up of 15 amino acids. Trimming left V 2 bases short and J 1 base short, with 8 bases between. Germline loops: CDR1 SGHAT, CDR2 FQNNGV. The CDR3 nucleotides read TGTGCCAGCAGCTTAAACACAGAGAACACCGGGGAGCTGTTTTTT. Protein: CASSLNTENTGELFF.

The rearrangement uses TRBV7-2 and TRBJ2-7; 10 bases line up with TRBD1. V was clipped by 4 bases and J by 6 bases; unmatched bases: 3. CDR1 SGHTA and CDR2 FQGNSA come from the germline V gene. The CDR3 runs to 13 residues. The CDR3 DNA reads TGTGCCAGCAGCTCCCGGGACAGGGGCGAGCAGTACTTC. Translating it yields CASSSRDRGEQYF.

This rearrangement joins TRBV28 to TRBJ1-3; D ambiguous. This CDR3 region has 15 residues. Germline CDR1 and CDR2: MDHEN and SYDVKM. V was pared by 7 bases and J by 3 bases, with 16 bases between. DNA for the CDR3: TGTGCCAGCACCTTCCCGCGGGCGCTTGGAAACACCATATATTTT. Translated, it gives CASTFPRALGNTIYF.

The chain couples TRBV6-6 to TRBJ2-5, with a possible D match to TRBD2 (6 bases). In germline, CDR1 is MNHNY, CDR2 SVGAGI (reference sequence). Deletions cut 6 bases from V and 5 bases from J, with 13 bases between. This CDR3 is built from 13 residues. The CDR3, as DNA: TGTGCCAGCAGCCGCGGGGTAACGGAGACCCAGTACTTC. Its protein product is CASSRGVTETQYF.

The chain links TRBV9 to TRBJ1-2; a possible D gene is TRBD1 (6 bases). The CDR3 spans 15 residues. V was pared by 0 bases and J by 4 bases, with 13 bases between. Germline CDR1 reads SGDLS; CDR2 reads YYNGEE. The CDR3: CASSVGQERSYGYTF. Here the CDR3 DNA reads TGTGCCAGCAGCGTAGGACAGGAAAGAAGCTATGGCTACACCTTC.

This clone occurred a few times. The chain carries TRBV4-1 and TRBJ2-7, with 7 bases that match TRBD2. Germline CDR1 is MGHRA and CDR2 is YSYEKL. This CDR3 has 14 residues. V was clipped by 1 base and J by 4 bases; unmatched bases: 4. CDR3 region: CASSQAGGWYEQYF. In nucleotides, the CDR3 is TGCGCCAGCAGCCAAGCGGGGGGTTGGTACGAGCAGTACTTC.

V gene TRBV25-1 combines with J gene TRBJ2-5, with D uncertain. Germline CDR1 MGHDK, CDR2 SYGVNS. CDR3 length: 11 amino acids. V shed 6 bases and J shed 2 bases, with 4 bases lying between them. CDR3 DNA sequence: TGTGCCAGCAGGACTCAAGAGACCCAGTACTTC. Translation gives CASRTQETQYF.

Comment on this clone: One end of the junction does not line up with germline, which may come from a read error. The CDR3 reads CASTSGRTEVFF. The DNA of the CDR3 is TGTGCCAGCACCTCCGGGAGAACTGAAGTTTTCTTT. The chain is built from TRBV6-5 and TRBJ1-1; D uncertain. This CDR3 spans 12 amino acids. Per the germline V gene, CDR1 is MNHEY and CDR2 is SVGAGI.

The chain employs TRBV28 and TRBJ2-4, with a possible D match to TRBD2 (6 bases). The V and J ends lost 1 base and 1 base respectively, with 17 bases between them. The CDR3 spans 18 residues. Germline V gives CDR1 MDHEN, CDR2 SYDVKM. CDR3 amino acids: CASSLYGTRNKAKNIQYF. The CDR3 coding sequence is TGTGCCAGCAGTTTATACGGGACTCGAAACAAGGCCAAAAACATTCAGTACTTC.

The rearrangement uses TRBV28 and TRBJ1-2; D is undetermined. Trimming left V 8 bases short and J 2 bases short, with 12 bases between. The V gene's germline CDR1 is MDHEN and CDR2 SYDVKM. The CDR3 runs 13 residues. Written as DNA, the CDR3 is TGTGCCAGCCTTCCGGCGGGGAACTATGGCTACACCTTC. Its translation is CASLPAGNYGYTF.

The V and J genes are TRBV29-1 and TRBJ2-1; D ambiguous. V was clipped by 3 bases and J by 0 bases, with 6 bases between them. This CDR3 contains 13 residues. Germline V lookup: CDR1 SQVTM, CDR2 ANQGSEA. The CDR3 DNA reads as TGCAGCGTTGAGGCCGACTCCTACAATGAGCAGTTCTTC. Its translation: CSVEADSYNEQFF.

This sequence joins TRBV12-3 or TRBV12-4 and TRBJ2-1; D remains unclear. The ends were cut back, 4 bases at V and 7 bases at J, with 8 bases in the middle. The CDR3 loop spans 12 amino acids. CDR3 nucleotide sequence: TGTGCCAGCAGTTCAACCCGGAATGAGCAGTTCTTC. Protein: CASSSTRNEQFF.

This clone was observed a single time. The CDR3 DNA follows: TGTGCCAGCAGGGAGACAGGGGCGAATAATGGCTACACCTTC. Encoded protein: CASRETGANNGYTF. The J gene is TRBJ1-2, the V gene TRBV28, with TRBD1 matching over 8 bases. Germline CDR1 and CDR2: MDHEN and SYDVKM. This CDR3 contains 14 residues. Trimming removed 6 bases from V and 6 bases from J; junction bases left unmatched: 9.

This chain uses TRBV7-9 with TRBJ1-1; D is perhaps TRBD1 (6 bases). Germline loops: CDR1 SEHNR, CDR2 FQNEAQ (reference sequence). The CDR3 extends over 15 amino acids. Trimming shortened V by 7 bases and J by 0 bases, and 15 bases separated the two germline ends. The CDR3 spells CASIARTEVNTEAFF. The CDR3 nucleotides are TGTGCCAGCATCGCTCGGACAGAAGTGAACACTGAAGCTTTCTTT.

DNA of the CDR3: TGTGCCAGCAGTCCGACCGGGACAGCAGGAGGGCCCCAGCATTTT. It specifies CASSPTGTAGGPQHF. V is TRBV27 and J is TRBJ1-5; 7 nucleotides align to TRBD1. Germline V lookup: CDR1 MNHEY, CDR2 SMNVEV (reference sequence). The CDR3 runs to 15 residues. V gave up 5 bases and J gave up 9 bases; unmatched junction bases: 13.

The rearrangement links TRBV6-2 or TRBV6-3 to TRBJ2-6; D is unclear. The CDR3 spans 16 residues. Germline assignment: CDR1 MNHEY and CDR2 SVGEGT. Deletions cut 3 bases from V and 0 bases from J, with 9 bases between. CDR3 region: CASSYHSYSGANVLTF. Written as DNA, the CDR3 is TGTGCCAGCAGTTATCACAGCTACTCTGGGGCCAACGTCCTGACTTTC.

The chain has TRBV4-2 and TRBJ2-1; 9 bases fit TRBD2. Germline values: CDR1 LGHNA, CDR2 YNFKEQ. CDR3 size: 17 residues. V dropped 1 base and J dropped 0; count of bases not matched to a gene: 4. DNA for the CDR3: TGTGCCAGCAGCCAAGTCGGGCGGGGGGGCTCCTACAATGAGCAGTTCTTC. This codes for CASSQVGRGGSYNEQFF.

The J gene is TRBJ1-3, the V gene TRBV30, with TRBD1 matching over 7 bases. The germline CDR1 and CDR2 sequences are GTSNPN and SVGIG (reference sequence). Trimming cost V 5 bases and J 5 bases; bases outside gene matches: 6. The CDR3 is made up of 13 amino acids. The CDR3 reads CAWERTGRNTIYF. In nucleotides, the CDR3 is TGTGCCTGGGAAAGGACAGGACGAAACACCATATATTTT.

The chain uses TRBV3-1 (or the pseudogene TRBV3-2) and TRBJ1-1; 12 bases align to TRBD1. The CDR3 runs to 15 residues. Per the germline V gene, CDR1 is LGHDT and CDR2 is YNNKEL (reference sequence). Trimming took 0 bases from V and 10 from J; bases not matched to a gene: 6. CDR3 in amino acids: CASSQEMGQGASAFF. CDR3 bases: TGTGCCAGCAGCCAAGAAATGGGACAGGGGGCTTCAGCTTTCTTT.

This rearrangement joins TRBV7-9 to TRBJ2-3; weak D call: TRBD1 (5 bases). The CDR3 loop spans 12 amino acids. V was pared by 5 bases and J by 12 bases, with 15 bases between. Germline V CDR1 and CDR2: SEHNR, FQNEAQ (reference sequence). The CDR3 loop reads CASSQAQANQYF. In DNA form, the CDR3 reads TGTGCCAGCAGCCAAGCACAGGCCAACCAGTATTTT. The full variable domain, rest sourced from reference TRBV7-9 and TRBJ2-3, is DTGVSQNPRHKITKRGQNVTFRCDPISEHNRLYWYRQTLGQGPEFLTYFQNEAQLEKSRLLSDRFSAERPKGSFSTLEIQRTEQGDSAMYLCASSQAQANQYFGPGTRLTVL.

The chain employs TRBV7-2 and TRBJ2-2; 8 bases fit TRBD1. This CDR3 is built from 15 residues. Germline-derived CDR1 and CDR2 are SGHTA and FQGNSA. The ends lost 3 bases at V and 7 bases at J; junction bases unmatched: 7. The CDR3 DNA sequence: TGTGCCAGCAGCTTGGTGACAGGGGCAGACGGGGAGCTGTTTTTT. This codes for CASSLVTGADGELFF.

J is TRBJ1-3 and V is TRBV4-1; D not certain. The CDR3 extends over 17 amino acids. Germline lookup yields CDR1 MGHRA and CDR2 YSYEKL. The V and J ends lost 4 bases and 0 bases respectively, with 16 bases between them. The CDR3 region is CASSRYPSGNSGNTIYF. The CDR3 nucleotides read TGCGCCAGCAGCCGGTACCCTTCCGGGAACTCTGGAAACACCATATATTTT.

The chain employs TRBV27 and TRBJ2-5; a possible D gene is TRBD1 (5 bases). Trimming took off 7 bases at V and 2 bases at J, with 11 bases between the two ends. The CDR3 extends over 13 amino acids. Germline V CDR1 and CDR2: MNHEY, SMNVEV (reference sequence). This CDR3 reads CASKGDLQETQYF. In DNA form, the CDR3 reads TGTGCCAGCAAAGGGGATTTACAAGAGACCCAGTACTTC.

The gene calls are TRBV13 and TRBJ1-2; 7 bases map to TRBD1. The CDR3 is 15 amino acids. With V trimmed by 5 bases and J by 2 bases, 8 bases remained unmatched. Looked up from germline, CDR1 is PRHDT and CDR2 is FYEKMQ (reference sequence). In nucleotides, the CDR3 is TGTGCCAGCAGCCTTGGGACAGCAAACAACTATGGCTACACCTTC. Its protein product is CASSLGTANNYGYTF.

CDR3 region: CASSFVDRGLNTEAFF. DNA for the CDR3: TGTGCCAGCAGCTTCGTCGACAGGGGGCTGAACACTGAAGCTTTCTTT. The rearrangement links TRBV7-8 to TRBJ1-1; 10 bases are a match to TRBD1. The CDR3 covers 16 residues. CDR1 SGHVS and CDR2 FQNEAQ come from the germline V gene. The V segment lost 3 bases and the J segment 0 bases; nucleotides outside the gene matches: 4.

The CDR3 DNA is TGTGCCAGCAGTCGGCGGGGGCGGGATGAGCAGTTCTTC. This translates into CASSRRGRDEQFF. J is TRBJ2-1 and V is TRBV6-2 or TRBV6-3; perhaps TRBD2 as D (7 bases). V was clipped by 5 bases and J by 8 bases, with 13 bases between them. CDR1 and CDR2 from the germline V gene are MNHEY and SVGEGT. The CDR3 runs 13 residues.